The 20 T cell receptor beta chains listed next were all sequenced from one sample in a study of vaccination effects on CD4 cells after COVID-19. Measured with immunoSEQ multiplex PCR; TCRdb has only the in-frame clones, and not every one. The data contain about 22,000 clones, 73% of them seen just once; the ten biggest clones take up around 28%. The antigens these receptors bind are not known. Before sequencing took place, the ViraFEST assay used viral peptide pools to expand antigen-specific CD4+ T cells. The authors isolated CD4+ T cells after around 10 days of culture. Having tested negative for nucleocapsid antibodies, the vaccine recipients showed no prior SARS-CoV-2 infection. Here the sequenced sample was CD4+ T cells from PBMCs cultured with HCoV-NL63 spike peptides, taken before COVID-19 vaccination. Receptor source: a human donor who received a COVID-19 vaccine.

J is TRBJ1-5 and V is TRBV4-1; D is perhaps TRBD1 (6 bases). CDR3 length equals 14 residues. Germline CDR1 and CDR2: MGHRA and YSYEKL. The ends were cut back, 6 bases at V and 1 base at J, with 10 bases in the middle. CDR3 sequence reads: CASSVGHSNQPQHF. DNA of the CDR3: TGCGCCAGCAGTGTGGGACACAGCAATCAGCCCCAGCATTTT.

This chain joins TRBV5-1 and TRBJ1-1, with a possible D match to TRBD1 (5 bases). Germline V gene lookup returns CDR1 SGHRS and CDR2 YFSETQ. The CDR3 totals 15 residues. V lost 3 bases to trimming and J lost 0 bases, with 12 bases between them. The CDR3 protein is CASSSGPGVNTEAFF. CDR3 nucleotide sequence: TGCGCCAGCAGCTCGGGACCTGGGGTGAACACTGAAGCTTTCTTT.

The chain uses TRBV9 and TRBJ2-3; D call uncertain. Germline CDR1 SGDLS, CDR2 YYNGEE. The V and J ends lost 0 bases and 1 base respectively, with 9 bases between them. There are 15 residues in the CDR3. CDR3 sequence reads: CASSVGPVGTDTQYF. The CDR3 DNA sequence: TGTGCCAGCAGCGTAGGACCCGTCGGCACAGATACGCAGTATTTT.

This clone was recorded a few times. The rearrangement uses TRBV7-9 and TRBJ2-3; TRBD1 aligns across 8 bases. V lost 7 bases, J lost 2 bases, and 8 bases stayed unmatched. Germline values: CDR1 SEHNR, CDR2 FQNEAQ (reference sequence). This CDR3 has 15 amino acids. The CDR3 DNA sequence: TGTGCCAGCACCACAGGGGGAAGCGACACAGATACGCAGTATTTT. This sequence encodes CASTTGGSDTDTQYF.

This clone appeared once. The rearrangement uses TRBV5-1 and TRBJ1-4; D uncertain. Trimming took 0 bases from V and 5 from J, leaving 14 bases between them. The CDR3 length is 16 residues. Per the germline V gene, CDR1 is SGHRS and CDR2 is YFSETQ. The CDR3 DNA follows: TGCGCCAGCAGCTTGGGAGTGGGTCAGGCGAATGAAAAACTGTTTTTT. Encoded protein: CASSLGVGQANEKLFF.

The rearrangement links TRBV28 to TRBJ2-7, with D possibly being TRBD1 or TRBD2 (5 bases each). This CDR3 spans 14 amino acids. Trimming removed 7 bases at V and 7 bases at J, with 20 bases between. Per the germline V gene, CDR1 is MDHEN and CDR2 is SYDVKM. This CDR3 is CASNPGPSVGEQYF. CDR3 bases: TGTGCCAGCAACCCGGGACCGTCCGTAGGGGAGCAGTACTTC.

The table lists this clone with a count of one. The chain links TRBV6-2 or TRBV6-3 to TRBJ2-7; weak D call: TRBD1 (6 bases). The ends were cut back, 6 bases at V and 0 bases at J, with 15 bases in the middle. CDR1 is MNHEY, CDR2 SVGEGT, per germline. The CDR3 has 15 amino acids. CDR3 in DNA: TGTGCCAGCAGCCGGACAGTATTCCCCTCCTACGAGCAGTACTTC. As protein: CASSRTVFPSYEQYF.

V gene TRBV28 combines with J gene TRBJ2-7; D might be TRBD1 or TRBD2, each matching 6 bases. The CDR3 contains 13 residues. Germline V gene lookup returns CDR1 MDHEN and CDR2 SYDVKM. V was pared by 2 bases and J by 4 bases, with 9 bases between. CDR3 DNA: TGTGCCAGCAGTTTAGGGGGGACATACGAGCAGTACTTC. Encoded protein: CASSLGGTYEQYF.

This clone is a singleton in its sample. The chain couples TRBV27 to TRBJ2-5; 10 bases line up with TRBD2. The CDR3 loop spans 12 amino acids. Germline V gene sequence: CDR1 MNHEY, CDR2 SMNVEV (reference sequence). V lost 6 bases to trimming and J lost 5 bases; unmatched junction nucleotides: 0. This CDR3 is CASRTSGETQYF. In DNA, the CDR3 is TGTGCCAGCAGGACTAGCGGGGAGACCCAGTACTTC.

This rearrangement joins TRBV9 to TRBJ2-3; 10 bases agree with TRBD2. The V segment lost 0 bases and the J segment 2 bases; nucleotides outside the gene matches: 6. This CDR3 spans 17 amino acids. Looked up from germline, CDR1 is SGDLS and CDR2 is YYNGEE. CDR3 in amino acids: CASSVGGSGGFTDTQYF. The DNA of the CDR3 is TGTGCCAGCAGCGTAGGGGGTAGCGGGGGGTTCACAGATACGCAGTATTTT.

The chain recombines TRBV6-5 with TRBJ1-5; D uncertain. V was clipped by 4 bases and J by 7 bases, with 11 bases between them. The CDR3 covers 13 residues. Looked up from germline, CDR1 is MNHEY and CDR2 is SVGAGI. As DNA, the CDR3 is TGTGCCAGCAGTTTGGGTCAGTACCAGCCCCAGCATTTT. It translates to CASSLGQYQPQHF.

V and J are TRBV7-2 and TRBJ1-1; 10 nucleotides agree with TRBD1. The germline V gene encodes CDR1 SGHTA and CDR2 FQGNSA. J was trimmed by 0 bases and V by 2 bases; bases with no gene match: 9. The CDR3 has 18 amino acids. As DNA, the CDR3 is TGTGCCAGCAGCTTATTTGCGCCGACAGGGGGCCTGAACACTGAAGCTTTCTTT. Amino acid sequence: CASSLFAPTGGLNTEAFF.

The rearrangement links TRBV30 to TRBJ2-6, with D possibly TRBD2 on 5 matching bases. V was shortened by 1 base and J by 1 base, with 11 bases between the two germline ends. Germline assignment: CDR1 GTSNPN and CDR2 SVGIG (reference sequence). CDR3 length equals 16 residues. The CDR3: CAWSGLPGSGANVLTF. CDR3 nucleotides: TGTGCCTGGAGTGGCCTACCGGGGTCTGGGGCCAACGTCCTGACTTTC.

On this clone itself: Compared with germline, one end of the junction differs, possibly owing to a read error. V is TRBV7-7 and J is TRBJ2-3; no firm D call. Germline assignment: CDR1 SSHAT and CDR2 FNYEAQ (reference sequence). The CDR3 runs to 13 residues. The CDR3 DNA sequence: TGTGCTAGCAGCTTAGGCCGCACAGATACGCAGTATTTT. It specifies CASSLGRTDTQYF.

The chain joins TRBV7-9 to TRBJ1-1; TRBD1 might be the D (6 bases). Germline CDR1 reads SEHNR; CDR2 reads FQNEAQ (reference sequence). The CDR3 consists of 16 residues. V lost 4 bases and J lost 10, with 25 bases in between. The CDR3 protein is CASSCGRRTAGGIAFF. The CDR3 coding sequence is TGTGCCAGCAGCTGCGGTCGTCGGACAGCGGGAGGTATAGCTTTCTTT.

There are a few counts of this clone. V usage is TRBV28 and J usage is TRBJ2-2; no definite D call. Germline loops: CDR1 MDHEN, CDR2 SYDVKM. Trimming shortened V by 2 bases and J by 6 bases, and 1 base separated the two germline ends. This CDR3 spans 11 amino acids. CDR3 DNA: TGTGCCAGCAGTTTAGCCGGGGAGCTGTTTTTT. Encoded protein: CASSLAGELFF.

This clone was counted a single time. The chain employs TRBV6-2 or TRBV6-3 and TRBJ1-2; no reliable D call. Trimming took 2 bases from V and 4 from J, leaving 14 bases between them. The CDR3 is 15 residues long. CDR1 MNHEY and CDR2 SVGEGT come from the germline V gene. CDR3 amino acids: CASSYEGRYGYGYTF. CDR3 DNA sequence: TGTGCCAGCAGTTACGAGGGAAGGTATGGCTATGGCTACACCTTC.

In this sample, this clone turned up a few times. The V gene is TRBV19, the J gene TRBJ1-6; 7 nucleotides line up with TRBD1. This CDR3 has 15 amino acids. Germline CDR1 LNHDA, CDR2 SQIVND (reference sequence). V was pared by 5 bases and J by 10 bases, with 11 bases of the junction left unmatched. CDR3 nucleotides: TGTGCCAGTAGTTCGCTAGAGGGGGCAGGATCACCCCTCCACTTT. The encoded protein is CASSSLEGAGSPLHF.

The chain combines TRBV2 with TRBJ2-1; 9 bases fit TRBD1. CDR3 length: 15 amino acids. Unmatched junction bases numbered 6, after V lost 6 bases and J lost 3 bases. Germline V lookup: CDR1 SNHLY, CDR2 FYNNEI. The CDR3 DNA sequence: TGTGCCAGCAGGGGGACAGGGCGGGACTACAATGAGCAGTTCTTC. Translated, it gives CASRGTGRDYNEQFF.

This chain connects TRBV5-1 to TRBJ2-2; 7 nucleotides align to TRBD2. The junction had 3 bases not matched to a gene; V was cut back by 4 bases and J by 0 bases. The germline V gene has CDR1 SGHRS and CDR2 YFSETQ. The CDR3 is 15 residues long. The CDR3 sequence is CASSTGLANTGELFF. As DNA, the CDR3 is TGCGCCAGCAGCACAGGACTAGCGAACACCGGGGAGCTGTTTTTT.